This T cell receptor (beta chain) appears in the sequencing data of a study of blood T cells in healthy people across ages. Primers used in a second PCR of roughly 6 to 12 cycles were a sample-barcoded 5' primer and a J-beta primer mix. MiXCR was run by TCRdb on the 5' RACE reads, yielding one entry per CDR3 protein. The sample has almost 800,000 distinct CDR3 sequences; roughly 64% are singletons. Germline V gives CDR1 DFQATT, CDR2 SNEGSKA (reference sequence). The ends were cut back, 3 bases at V and 2 bases at J, with 14 bases in the middle. This CDR3 comprises 14 residues. The sample comprised blood. The sequence came from a man aged 25 to 40 in good health. The chain joins TRBV20-1 to TRBJ2-7; no definite D call. The CDR3 sequence: CSASGPIFTYEQYF. Written as DNA, the CDR3 is TGCAGTGCTAGTGGTCCAATTTTTACCTACGAGCAGTACTTC.